Below are 3 T cell receptor beta chains sequenced from a single sample in a study of beta chain features in type 1 diabetes (dated 2018 in TCRdb). Libraries were made using the immunoSEQ multiplex PCR assay. All of the isolated RNA was reverse transcribed with the High Capacity cDNA Reverse Transcription Kit, so expressed TCRB transcripts were sequenced. Not all clones reach the TCRdb copy of this immuneACCESS table, which keeps in-frame sequences only. Checked studies attribute under half of the gap to unresolved V genes and leave the rest unexplained. Recorded for this sample are hundreds of thousands of clones; 15% to 17% of them occurred a single time. The leading ten clones occupy approximately 0.093% of the sample. Sample: naive CD4+ T cells from blood. Interpreted using the paper, the cell subset or site label stands for: true naive CD4+ T cells. The receptors here all came from a man younger than 30 in good health.

The genes are TRBV18 and TRBJ2-1; 7 bases align to TRBD1. Germline loops: CDR1 KGHSH, CDR2 LQKENI. The CDR3 sequence is 15 residues long. V lost 4 bases, J lost 0 bases, and 3 bases stayed unmatched. CDR3 sequence: CASSLDRVSYNEQFF. Here the CDR3 DNA reads TGTGCCAGCTCACTCGACAGGGTCTCCTACAATGAGCAGTTCTTC.

This clone was observed a few times. The chain carries TRBV4-3 and TRBJ2-1, with 12 bases aligning to TRBD2. Germline lookup yields CDR1 LGHNA and CDR2 YSLEER. V was pared by 3 bases and J by 3 bases, with 3 bases of the junction left unmatched. This CDR3 spans 16 amino acids. The CDR3 bases are TGCGCCAGCAGCCATAGGACTAGCGGGGACTACAATGAGCAGTTCTTC. Protein sequence: CASSHRTSGDYNEQFF.

In this sample, this clone turned up a few times. The chain employs TRBV4-2 and TRBJ2-7, with 8 bases identical to TRBD2. This CDR3 spans 16 amino acids. Germline assignment: CDR1 LGHNA and CDR2 YNFKEQ. Trimming at V came to 1 base and at J to 0 bases, leaving 5 bases not matched to a gene. CDR3 nucleotide sequence: TGTGCCAGCAGCCAAGGCGTAGCGGGAAACTCCTACGAGCAGTACTTC. Amino acid sequence: CASSQGVAGNSYEQYF.